This note documents a single T cell receptor beta chain sequence. Its binding antigen is unknown. No base-level quality is on record; no much larger clone is a single base apart. Donors formed part of the validation cohort, which comprised 120 or so subjects and was distinct from the first cohort of fewer than 750 subjects. This sample stems from a study of cytomegalovirus exposure and HLA in healthy donors listed by TCRdb under 2017. Context from the whole study: A later analysis indicated that the roughly 120 validation repertoires were generated on the platform also employed for the 650 to 850 repertoires of the first cohort. To predict cytomegalovirus infection status, the study brought together high-throughput TCR immunosequencing, statistical association of individual TCRs with disease status, and machine learning. Besides the first cohort of some 670 subjects, a separate validation cohort made up of 120 different subjects was used. The aim of the study was to test whether cataloging public T cell receptors could identify signatures of past pathogen exposure. General conclusions and limits of the study: The study gave a list of 150 to 200 TCR beta chains associated with cytomegalovirus. A later analysis lacked HLA typing for the validation cohort, so it scored co-occurrence in that cohort across all 120 repertoires. A few of the identified cytomegalovirus-associated TCR beta chains were confirmed in vitro to be specific for cytomegalovirus antigens. Of the cluster scores, roughly 95% were above 0 in a later analysis, which found that TCRs clustered in the first cohort also tended to co-occur in the 120 validation repertoires. Across donors, most TCR sequences were observed very rarely, whereas some public TCRs were present in many individuals. The classifier was reported to diagnose cytomegalovirus status with high specificity and sensitivity in both the original and validation cohorts. The authors suggested that the approach could potentially be generalized to other disease states and immunological phenotypes.

The method was the immunoSEQ multiplex PCR assay. In the authors' own workflow: A statistical classification framework was built for diagnosing cytomegalovirus status from the catalog of TCR beta chain sequences. In its TCRdb copy, this immuneACCESS table keeps in-frame sequences only and misses some clones. Where compared with another copy, unresolved V genes explain less than half of these, and the others have no known cause. The V and J calls and the clone size are those of that table, but D and trimming were determined from the DNA. For this sample there are about 200,000 clones; 70% to 90% appear just once. Less than 7% of the sample comes from the top ten. Cut back by 0 bases and 4 bases, the V and J ends lie 24 bases apart. Reading the germline V gene (reference sequence) gives CDR1 GTSNPN and CDR2 SVGIG. From the cysteine through the phenylalanine, the CDR3 covers 18 amino acids. The read is trimmed to its CDR3 DNA, 54 bases read in frame from base 1.

The chain uses TRBV30 and TRBJ1-1; the D gene remains uncertain. Sequenced sample: PBMCs. This TCR was recovered from a woman between 18 and 30 years old in good health and CMV-seronegative. The CDR3 has the sequence CAWSVWRQPREGFTEAFF. The sequenced DNA is TGTGCCTGGAGTGTATGGCGCCAACCACGCGAAGGGTTCACTGAAGCTTTCTTT.